Given below is one T cell receptor beta chain in context. TCRdb fed the 5' RACE reads into MiXCR, producing one record per CDR3 protein. The sample holds approximately 300,000 distinct CDR3 sequences; around 7.3% are singletons and the top ten take 18%. This sample stems from a study of T cells after yellow fever vaccination. This clonotype originated in a man aged 18-30 years who received the YFV17D yellow fever vaccine. The sample consisted of PBMCs, taken roughly 46 days after the first yellow fever vaccination.

The CDR3 is CASSPGGPLYNSPLHF. CDR3 sequence (DNA): TGCGCCAGCAGTCCAGGCGGACCGCTCTATAATTCACCCCTCCACTTT. The chain uses TRBV4-3 and TRBJ1-6, with D uncertain. CDR1 is LGHNA, CDR2 YSLEER, per germline. V lost 6 bases, J lost 3 bases, and 15 bases lay in between. CDR3 length: 16 amino acids.